The next 25 T cell receptor beta chains were all read from a single sample in a study of CD8+ T cells in alopecia areata (dated by TCRdb to 2016 to 2019). The time point label of this sample denotes: baseline before oral tofacitinib. Preparation of the library involved the immunoSEQ multiplex PCR assay. RNA was extracted from all samples and reverse transcribed into cDNA, which served as template for TCR sequencing. In TCRdb, the immuneACCESS table is reduced to in-frame sequences with V and J assigned. These tables do not hold every clone; where another copy was compared, an unresolved V gene accounts for under half, and the others remain unexplained. A total of 150,000 or so clones appear in this sample, around 49% of them only once. The ten biggest clones cover 18% of the sample. The sequences come from CD8+ T cells sorted from blood, collected at week 0. These receptors all stem from a human donor with alopecia areata.

This CDR3 is CSVGRLGAKGALVTETQYF. CDR3 in DNA: TGCAGCGTGGGGAGACTAGGGGCTAAGGGGGCGTTAGTAACTGAGACCCAGTACTTC. V usage is TRBV29-1 and J usage is TRBJ2-5; D perhaps matches TRBD1 (7 bases). With 6 bases removed from V and 5 bases from J, the gap between germline ends came to 34 bases. This CDR3 contains 19 residues. Per germline, CDR1 SQVTM and CDR2 ANQGSEA.

The chain uses TRBV4-2 and TRBJ2-1, with no clear D. Between the trimmed V and J ends, which lost 2 bases and 6 bases, there was a span of 14 bases. The CDR3 covers 15 residues. CDR1 and CDR2 from the germline V gene are LGHNA and YNFKEQ. The chain's CDR3 is CASSQTWYRPNEQFF. The CDR3 DNA sequence: TGTGCCAGCAGCCAAACGTGGTATAGACCCAATGAGCAGTTCTTC.

V is TRBV9 and J is TRBJ2-7; no clear D gene. V was cut by 0 bases and J by 0 bases, with 4 bases left in between. Looked up from germline, CDR1 is SGDLS and CDR2 is YYNGEE. The CDR3 extends over 13 amino acids. CDR3 sequence reads: CASSVGDSYEQYF. The CDR3 DNA reads as TGTGCCAGCAGCGTAGGCGACTCCTACGAGCAGTACTTC.

This clone was observed a few times. The chain links TRBV5-4 to TRBJ1-4; no clear D gene. V gave up 3 bases and J gave up 8 bases, with 5 bases separating them. Germline values: CDR1 SGHNT, CDR2 YYREEE (reference sequence). This CDR3 region has 11 residues. The CDR3 here is CASSSEEKLFF. CDR3 bases: TGTGCCAGCAGCTCGGAGGAAAAACTGTTTTTT.

The chain uses TRBV29-1 and TRBJ1-1; 7 bases are a match to TRBD1. CDR1 and CDR2 from the germline V gene are SQVTM and ANQGSEA. J was trimmed by 4 bases and V by 7 bases; bases with no gene match: 15. CDR3 size: 15 residues. The CDR3 nucleotides are TGCAGCGCTAATAACCCTGACAGGGACGGCACTGAAGCTTTCTTT. Amino acid sequence: CSANNPDRDGTEAFF.

V and J are TRBV5-1 and TRBJ2-5; D possibly corresponds to TRBD2 (6 bases). Germline-derived CDR1 and CDR2 are SGHRS and YFSETQ. The CDR3 covers 14 residues. V was pared by 3 bases and J by 4 bases, with 13 bases between. CDR3 coding DNA: TGCGCCAGCAGCTGGGGCCAGGGAGGAGAGACCCAGTACTTC. This encodes CASSWGQGGETQYF.

The CDR3 spells CSVDYEGTDEYEQYF. For the CDR3, the DNA is TGCAGCGTTGACTACGAGGGGACAGACGAGTACGAGCAGTACTTC. The chain has TRBV29-1 and TRBJ2-7; 7 bases align to TRBD1. This CDR3 comprises 15 residues. J gave up 4 bases and V 3 bases, and 12 bases lay outside the gene matches. Germline V gene data show CDR1 as SQVTM and CDR2 as ANQGSEA.

The table lists this clone with a few counts. The genes are TRBV6-5 and TRBJ2-3; tentatively, D is TRBD1 or TRBD2 (6 bases each). The CDR3 extends over 15 amino acids. CDR1 is MNHEY, CDR2 SVGAGI, per germline. V gave up 2 bases and J gave up 6 bases, with 15 bases separating them. CDR3 DNA sequence: TGTGCCAGCAGTTACATGGGGGGCGCTGGGGATACGCAGTATTTT. This encodes CASSYMGGAGDTQYF.

The V gene is TRBV5-6, the J gene TRBJ2-5; no reliable D call. V was clipped by 4 bases and J by 0 bases, with 7 bases between them. Germline CDR1 SGHDT, CDR2 YYEEEE. The CDR3 totals 13 residues. CDR3 region: CASSPPNQETQYF. Here the CDR3 DNA reads TGTGCCAGCAGCCCCCCAAACCAAGAGACCCAGTACTTC.

The chain recombines TRBV5-4 with TRBJ2-2; weak D call: TRBD1 (6 bases). This CDR3 region has 13 residues. Trimming shortened V by 4 bases and J by 8 bases, and 12 bases separated the two germline ends. Germline V gene lookup returns CDR1 SGHNT and CDR2 YYREEE (reference sequence). CDR3 protein: CASSPGTLGELFF. The DNA for the CDR3 is TGTGCCAGCAGCCCAGGGACACTTGGGGAGCTGTTTTTT.

This chain uses TRBV27 with TRBJ1-5; 7 bases agree with TRBD1. After removal of 7 bases from V and 7 bases from J, the junction contained 10 bases not matched to a gene. CDR3 length: 14 residues. Germline values: CDR1 MNHEY, CDR2 SMNVEV (reference sequence). The CDR3 DNA sequence: TGTGCCAGCAACCCTCGACAGGGCCAGCAGCCCCAGCATTTT. Translating gives CASNPRQGQQPQHF.

The chain carries TRBV29-1 and TRBJ2-1; D may be TRBD2 (6 bases). Germline lookup yields CDR1 SQVTM and CDR2 ANQGSEA. The CDR3 sequence is 15 residues long. The V gene lost 2 bases and the J gene lost 0 bases, with 11 bases spanning the gap. CDR3 coding DNA: TGCAGCGTTGAATCGGCGGGGAGCTCCTACAATGAGCAGTTCTTC. Protein sequence: CSVESAGSSYNEQFF.

This clone has just a few counts. The gene calls are TRBV9 and TRBJ1-1, with a weak D call TRBD1 (6 bases). Looked up from germline, CDR1 is SGDLS and CDR2 is YYNGEE. The CDR3 spans 15 residues. The V and J ends lost 2 bases and 7 bases respectively, with 18 bases between them. The CDR3 here is CASSVRPDRRIEAFF. DNA for the CDR3: TGTGCCAGCAGCGTTCGGCCCGACAGGCGGATTGAAGCTTTCTTT.

CDR3 sequence reads: CSVGTAEYNEQFF. The CDR3 DNA sequence: TGCAGCGTTGGGACGGCTGAGTACAATGAGCAGTTCTTC. The V gene is TRBV29-1, the J gene TRBJ2-1; D is unresolved. The CDR3 is 13 amino acids. Trimming removed 4 bases from V and 4 bases from J, with 11 bases in between. CDR1 is SQVTM, CDR2 ANQGSEA, per germline.

This clone was detected a few times. This chain uses TRBV29-1 with TRBJ2-7, with a possible D match to TRBD1 (5 bases). CDR3 size: 14 residues. With 2 bases removed from V and 3 bases from J, the gap between germline ends came to 14 bases. Germline V CDR1 and CDR2: SQVTM, ANQGSEA. The CDR3 protein is CSVESRGSLYEQYF. CDR3 DNA sequence: TGCAGCGTTGAAAGTAGGGGATCCCTCTACGAGCAGTACTTC.

This rearrangement joins TRBV7-8 to TRBJ1-1; unclear D gene. CDR1 is SGHVS and CDR2 is FQNEAQ in the germline V gene. There are 13 residues in the CDR3. This chain's CDR3 is CATDREGNTEAFF. The CDR3 region has the DNA TGTGCTACTGACCGAGAGGGGAACACTGAAGCTTTCTTT.

The gene calls are TRBV29-1 and TRBJ2-7; a possible D gene is TRBD1 (6 bases). The CDR3 is 12 residues long. The germline V gene has CDR1 SQVTM and CDR2 ANQGSEA. Trimming cost V 7 bases and J 5 bases, with 15 bases left between them. CDR3 bases: TGCAGCGCCCGAGGGGGACAAAACGAGCAGTACTTC. Amino acids: CSARGGQNEQYF.

This chain links TRBV7-9 with TRBJ2-7; the D gene is possibly TRBD1 (6 bases). The CDR3 is made up of 14 amino acids. Per germline, CDR1 SEHNR and CDR2 FQNEAQ (reference sequence). Trimming left V 2 bases short and J 2 bases short, with 10 bases between. The CDR3 bases are TGTGCCAGCAGCTTATCAACAGGGACCTACGAGCAGTACTTC. This gives the protein CASSLSTGTYEQYF.

The chain recombines TRBV4-3 with TRBJ2-7; D perhaps matches TRBD2 (5 bases). Germline CDR1 reads LGHNA; CDR2 reads YSLEER. The CDR3 length is 15 residues. With 1 base removed from V and 3 bases from J, the gap between germline ends came to 13 bases. The DNA for the CDR3 is TGCGCCAGCAGCCAAGCGGCCGGGGAGATCTACGAGCAGTACTTC. This translates into CASSQAAGEIYEQYF.

This clone was counted a few times. This chain joins TRBV15 and TRBJ2-3, with 7 bases that match TRBD2. The CDR3 length is 14 residues. Germline V lookup: CDR1 LNHNV, CDR2 YYDKDF (reference sequence). The J segment lost 4 bases and the V segment lost 1 base, leaving 2 bases of the junction unmatched. Here the CDR3 DNA reads TGTGCCACCAGCAGAGCTGGGGGGGCAGATACGCAGTATTTT. Translated, it gives CATSRAGGADTQYF.

A few counts support this clone. CDR3 in amino acids: CAWSGGSEAFF. The CDR3 DNA follows: TGTGCCTGGAGTGGTGGGTCTGAAGCTTTCTTT. The chain joins TRBV30 to TRBJ1-1; no clear D gene. The germline V and J ends were trimmed by 1 base and 6 bases, with 6 bases remaining between them. This CDR3 has 11 amino acids. From germline, CDR1 is GTSNPN and CDR2 SVGIG (reference sequence). Based on the CDR3 plus reference TRBV30 and TRBJ1-1, the full variable domain is SQTIHQWPATLVQPVGSPLSLECTVEGTSNPNLYWYRQAAGRGLQLLFYSVGIGQISSEVPQNLSASRPQDRQFILSSKKLLLSDSGFYLCAWSGGSEAFFGQGTRLTVV.

This clone was counted only a few times. The chain has TRBV19 and TRBJ1-5; D may be TRBD1 (5 bases). Trimming took 5 bases from V and 0 from J, leaving 11 bases between them. The germline gives CDR1 LNHDA, CDR2 SQIVND (reference sequence). The length of the CDR3 is 15 residues. The CDR3 loop reads CASSPAGSSNQPQHF. The CDR3 coding sequence is TGTGCCAGTAGTCCCGCAGGGAGTAGCAATCAGCCCCAGCATTTT.

V gene TRBV29-1 combines with J gene TRBJ2-5; 7 positions agree with TRBD2. Trimming at V came to 5 bases and at J to 9 bases, leaving 6 bases not matched to a gene. The CDR3 is 11 amino acids. Germline V gives CDR1 SQVTM, CDR2 ANQGSEA. The CDR3 coding sequence is TGCAGCGTTAGACAGACTAGCTCCCAGTACTTC. Amino acids: CSVRQTSSQYF.

This clone was detected a few times. This chain connects TRBV2 to TRBJ1-6; D is unresolved. This CDR3 is built from 16 residues. V was trimmed by 7 bases and J by 3 bases, leaving 16 bases between them. Germline loops: CDR1 SNHLY, CDR2 FYNNEI. CDR3 amino acids: CASNDGQRGYNSPLHF. CDR3 in DNA: TGTGCCAGCAACGACGGGCAGCGCGGCTATAATTCACCCCTCCACTTT.

V gene TRBV5-6 combines with J gene TRBJ2-7; TRBD1 agrees at 7 bases. The length of the CDR3 is 14 residues. V dropped 2 bases and J dropped 5; count of bases not matched to a gene: 7. Germline V gene sequence: CDR1 SGHDT, CDR2 YYEEEE. The chain's CDR3 is CASSLQGSEDEQYF. In DNA, the CDR3 is TGTGCCAGCAGCTTACAGGGGTCCGAAGACGAGCAGTACTTC.